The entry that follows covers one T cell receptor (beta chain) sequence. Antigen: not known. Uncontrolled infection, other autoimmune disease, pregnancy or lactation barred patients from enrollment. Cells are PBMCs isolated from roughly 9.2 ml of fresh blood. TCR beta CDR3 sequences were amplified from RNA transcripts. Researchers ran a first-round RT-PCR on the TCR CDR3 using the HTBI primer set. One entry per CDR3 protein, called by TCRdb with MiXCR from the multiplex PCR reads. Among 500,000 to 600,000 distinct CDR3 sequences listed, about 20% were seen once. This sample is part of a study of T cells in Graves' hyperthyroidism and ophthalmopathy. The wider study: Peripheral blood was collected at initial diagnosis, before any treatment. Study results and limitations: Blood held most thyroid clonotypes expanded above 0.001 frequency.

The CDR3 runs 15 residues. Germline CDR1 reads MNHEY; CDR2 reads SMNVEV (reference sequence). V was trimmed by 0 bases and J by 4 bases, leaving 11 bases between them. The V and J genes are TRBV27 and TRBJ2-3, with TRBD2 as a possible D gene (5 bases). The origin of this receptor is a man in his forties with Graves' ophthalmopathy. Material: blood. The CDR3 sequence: CASSLSRESADTQYF. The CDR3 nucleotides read TGTGCCAGCAGTTTATCCCGGGAAAGCGCAGATACGCAGTATTTT.